The text below deals with one T cell receptor (beta chain). The same CDR3 arises from other DNA sequences in this sample as well. CDR1 and CDR2 (germline): ENHRY, SYGVKD. The V segment lost 2 bases and the J segment 4 bases; nucleotides outside the gene matches: 2. The CDR3 covers 13 residues. The entry originates in a study of Ad26.COV2.S vaccination and SARS-CoV-2 variants. The assay was immunoSEQ multiplex PCR, and TCRdb's table has in-frame clones only and misses some. The sample has a few hundred thousand clones, 80% to 95% seen once. The treatment: roughly 18 received Ad26.COV2.S at low or high dose, single or two shots; about 5 received placebo; per-sample allocation not given. Sampling occurred on day 63 after the first vaccine or placebo injection.

The receptor comes from a person between 18 and 65 years old who received the Ad26.COV2.S COVID-19 vaccine or a placebo. The sample in question was peripheral blood, obtained in a trial of Ad26.COV2.S vaccine versus placebo. J is TRBJ2-7 and V is TRBV10-3; 7 nucleotides match TRBD2. This chain's CDR3 is CAISEASGYEQYF. The CDR3 DNA follows: TGTGCCATCAGTGAGGCTAGCGGATACGAGCAGTACTTC.